This T cell receptor beta chain was retrieved from a study of T cell repertoires in cytomegalovirus infection. Study summary: In the study, CMV epitopes included recently identified HLA-C-restricted and well-studied HLA-B-restricted ones. From public TCR beta signatures came an indication of both CMV infection and matching HLA type. Study observations and caveats: Adding up the frequency of public TCR beta families identified people who carried CMV plus the relevant HLA.

One entry per CDR3 protein, called by TCRdb with MiXCR from the reads. The sample includes around 300,000 distinct CDR3 sequences, under 25% of them seen just once. This CDR3 comprises 12 residues. Germline loops: CDR1 SEHNR, CDR2 FQNEAQ (reference sequence). Deletions cut 1 base from V and 6 bases from J, with 6 bases between. At least ten counts were recorded for this clonotype. Antigen specificity is unknown. The receptor was isolated from a human donor in good health (CMV status not recorded). Some clones in this sample may be carry-over from other donors' samples. V gene TRBV7-9 combines with J gene TRBJ1-1; D gene unclear. The source was cultured PBMCs, collected from culture after CMV antigen stimulation. In DNA form, the CDR3 reads TGTGCCAGCAGCTTAGAAGCAGCTGAAGCTTTCTTT. Translation gives CASSLEAAEAFF. The full variable domain, its missing parts supplied by reference TRBV7-9 and TRBJ1-1, is DTGVSQNPRHKITKRGQNVTFRCDPISEHNRLYWYRQTLGQGPEFLTYFQNEAQLEKSRLLSDRFSAERPKGSFSTLEIQRTEQGDSAMYLCASSLEAAEAFFGQGTRLTVV.